This T cell receptor beta chain was sequenced in a study of blood T cell repertoires in COVID-19. The CDR3 sequence is 15 residues long. V was pared by 4 bases and J by 4 bases, with 7 bases of the junction left unmatched. CDR1 and CDR2 from the germline V gene are SGHTA and FQGNSA. The sample holds a few counts of this clone. The data were produced by immunoSEQ multiplex PCR, yet TCRdb's version contains in-frame clones alone and is incomplete. Among approximately 290,000 clones listed, approximately 90% were seen once. The receptor's source is a woman aged 25 to 39 with COVID-19, enrolled during active disease. The chain links TRBV7-2 to TRBJ2-7, with TRBD1 matching over 10 bases. The sequencing input was peripheral blood. CDR3 bases: TGTGCCAGCAGCTCCACGACAGGGGGCTTTTACGAGCAGTACTTC. This gives the protein CASSSTTGGFYEQYF. The full variable domain, its missing parts supplied by reference TRBV7-2 and TRBJ2-7, is GAGVSQSPSNKVTEKGKDVELRCDPISGHTALYWYRQSLGQGLEFLIYFQGNSAPDKSGLPSDRFSAERTGGSVSTLTIQRTQQEDSAVYLCASSSTTGGFYEQYFGPGTRLTVT.